This TCR beta chain appears in the sequencing data of a study of OX40 agonist ivuxolimab in advanced cancers. Study in general: Dose-escalation cases comprised hepatocellular carcinoma, melanoma, renal cell or head and neck cancer.

Method: immunoSEQ multiplex PCR; TCRdb's copy keeps in-frame clones and lacks some. Here the sample spans around 60,000 clones, approximately 86% being singletons. CDR1 SGHDT and CDR2 YYEEEE come from the germline V gene. CDR3 length equals 15 residues. V was trimmed by 1 base and J by 4 bases, leaving 13 bases between them. Samples were taken at baseline and on day 1 of cycles 4 and 7. The receptor was derived from an adult with an advanced solid tumor such as melanoma, head and neck, liver or kidney cancer. The sequencing here drew on CD4+ or CD8+ T cells sorted from blood, taken in a trial of the OX40 agonist ivuxolimab. The chain links TRBV5-6 to TRBJ2-3, with TRBD2 as a possible D gene (6 bases). The chain's CDR3 is CASSLRGGEADTQYF. CDR3 DNA sequence: TGTGCCAGCAGCTTGCGAGGCGGGGAAGCAGATACGCAGTATTTT.